A selection of T cell receptor beta chains follows, all from one sample in a study of blood T cell repertoires in COVID-19. Sequencing used immunoSEQ multiplex PCR; TCRdb keeps in-frame clones, though not all of them. The sample holds 210,000 or so clones, 65% to 90% seen once. Input material: peripheral blood. The receptor set was obtained from a man between 50 and 59 years old with COVID-19, enrolled during active disease. CDR3s include the opening cysteine and the closing phenylalanine or tryptophan. Fields, in order: D gene, V gene, clone size, J gene, CDR3 protein, CDR3 DNA. A D gene is named only where the DNA matches it firmly. Size is stated for part of the rows, as once, few or many counts, or as a class when the clone is expanded.

d_call: -; v_call: TRBV7-8; clone_size: -; j_call: TRBJ1-6; cdr3_aa: CASSPKAGVSSYNSPLHF; cdr3_nt: TGTGCCAGCAGCCCGAAGGCGGGGGTCAGCTCCTATAATTCACCCCTCCACTTT
d_call: -; v_call: TRBV6-5; clone_size: -; j_call: TRBJ2-1; cdr3_aa: CASSYSITADNEQFF; cdr3_nt: TGTGCCAGCAGTTACTCGATTACAGCTGACAATGAGCAGTTCTTC
d_call: -; v_call: TRBV4-1; clone_size: -; j_call: TRBJ1-1; cdr3_aa: CASSHLGGGATEAFF; cdr3_nt: TGCGCCAGCAGCCACCTCGGGGGAGGGGCCACTGAAGCTTTCTTT
d_call: -; v_call: TRBV6-4; clone_size: -; j_call: TRBJ2-4; cdr3_aa: CASRGRTIAKNIQYF; cdr3_nt: TGTGCCAGCAGGGGGAGAACGATTGCCAAAAACATTCAGTACTTC
d_call: TRBD1; v_call: TRBV5-4; clone_size: once; j_call: TRBJ1-2; cdr3_aa: CASSLARAGGYYGYTF; cdr3_nt: TGTGCCAGCAGCTTGGCCAGGGCAGGGGGCTACTATGGCTACACCTTC
d_call: TRBD1; v_call: TRBV4-2; clone_size: few; j_call: TRBJ2-3; cdr3_aa: CASSQEQGAADTQYF; cdr3_nt: TGTGCCAGCAGCCAAGAACAGGGGGCCGCAGATACGCAGTATTTT
d_call: TRBD2; v_call: TRBV2; clone_size: -; j_call: TRBJ2-7; cdr3_aa: CASSEKRGGYEQYF; cdr3_nt: TGTGCCAGCAGTGAGAAGCGGGGGGGCTACGAGCAGTACTTC
d_call: TRBD1; v_call: TRBV29-1; clone_size: -; j_call: TRBJ2-7; cdr3_aa: CSVEDRGKYEQYF; cdr3_nt: TGCAGCGTTGAGGACAGGGGAAAATACGAGCAGTACTTC
d_call: TRBD1; v_call: TRBV19; clone_size: -; j_call: TRBJ2-1; cdr3_aa: CASNFRDRDYNEQFF; cdr3_nt: TGTGCCAGTAACTTTCGGGACAGGGATTACAATGAGCAGTTCTTC
d_call: -; v_call: TRBV7-9; clone_size: few; j_call: TRBJ1-1; cdr3_aa: CASSQRQMNTEAFF; cdr3_nt: TGTGCCAGCAGCCAACGACAGATGAACACTGAAGCTTTCTTT
d_call: -; v_call: TRBV4-1; clone_size: few; j_call: TRBJ1-5; cdr3_aa: CASSQTRSGNQPQHF; cdr3_nt: TGCGCCAGCAGCCAGACAAGGTCGGGGAATCAGCCCCAGCATTTT
d_call: -; v_call: TRBV7-7; clone_size: -; j_call: TRBJ2-2; cdr3_aa: CASSPAGLGNTGELFF; cdr3_nt: TGTGCTAGCAGCCCGGCGGGGTTGGGGAACACCGGGGAGCTGTTTTTT
d_call: -; v_call: TRBV6-8; clone_size: -; j_call: TRBJ2-5; cdr3_aa: CASSPGSGETQYF; cdr3_nt: TGTGCCAGCAGCCCTGGGAGTGGAGAGACCCAGTACTTC
d_call: -; v_call: TRBV6-1; clone_size: -; j_call: TRBJ1-5; cdr3_aa: CASSDRTAGLNQPQHF; cdr3_nt: TGTGCCAGCAGTGACCGGACAGCGGGACTGAATCAGCCCCAGCATTTT
d_call: -; v_call: TRBV28; clone_size: -; j_call: TRBJ1-2; cdr3_aa: CASTLKFGIRGRGYTF; cdr3_nt: TGTGCCAGCACCCTGAAGTTTGGTATACGGGGAAGGGGCTACACCTTC
d_call: TRBD1; v_call: TRBV2; clone_size: -; j_call: TRBJ1-6; cdr3_aa: CASSDRDRNSPLHF; cdr3_nt: TGTGCCAGCAGTGACCGGGACAGAAATTCACCCCTCCACTTT
d_call: -; v_call: TRBV29-1; clone_size: -; j_call: TRBJ1-6; cdr3_aa: CSVKLSDNSPLHF; cdr3_nt: TGCAGCGTTAAACTCAGCGATAATTCACCCCTCCACTTT
d_call: TRBD1; v_call: TRBV27; clone_size: -; j_call: TRBJ1-5; cdr3_aa: CASSGQGYGNQPQHF; cdr3_nt: TGTGCCAGCAGCGGACAGGGGTACGGCAATCAGCCCCAGCATTTT
d_call: TRBD1; v_call: TRBV4-3; clone_size: few; j_call: TRBJ1-2; cdr3_aa: CASSQDRTGLYYGYTF; cdr3_nt: TGCGCCAGCAGCCAAGACCGGACAGGGCTGTACTATGGCTACACCTTC
d_call: TRBD2; v_call: TRBV19; clone_size: -; j_call: TRBJ2-5; cdr3_aa: CASSIGTSAQETQYF; cdr3_nt: TGTGCCAGTAGTATAGGGACTAGCGCTCAAGAGACCCAGTACTTC
d_call: -; v_call: TRBV18; clone_size: -; j_call: TRBJ1-2; cdr3_aa: CASSRDSSWGYTF; cdr3_nt: TGTGCCAGCTCAAGAGACAGTTCCTGGGGCTACACCTTC
d_call: -; v_call: TRBV3-1/TRBV3-2; clone_size: -; j_call: TRBJ1-1; cdr3_aa: CASSQDSEGGVCTEAFF; cdr3_nt: TGTGCCAGCAGCCAAGATTCCGAGGGAGGGGTATGCACTGAAGCTTTCTTT
d_call: TRBD1; v_call: TRBV11-3; clone_size: -; j_call: TRBJ2-2; cdr3_aa: CASSPGQTNTGELFF; cdr3_nt: TGTGCCAGCAGCCCGGGACAGACGAACACCGGGGAGCTGTTTTTT
d_call: TRBD1; v_call: TRBV19; clone_size: -; j_call: TRBJ1-1; cdr3_aa: CASKGQTNTEAFF; cdr3_nt: TGTGCCAGTAAGGGACAGACGAACACTGAAGCTTTCTTT
d_call: TRBD1; v_call: TRBV12-3/TRBV12-4; clone_size: -; j_call: TRBJ2-7; cdr3_aa: CASSTGDEQYF; cdr3_nt: TGTGCCAGCAGTACAGGGGATGAGCAGTACTTC
d_call: TRBD1; v_call: TRBV5-5; clone_size: once; j_call: TRBJ1-1; cdr3_aa: CASSSSTGIGTEAFF; cdr3_nt: TGTGCCAGCAGTTCATCGACAGGGATAGGGACTGAAGCTTTCTTT
d_call: -; v_call: TRBV4-1; clone_size: -; j_call: TRBJ2-2; cdr3_aa: CASSQKGANTGELFF; cdr3_nt: TGCGCCAGCAGCCAAAAGGGGGCGAACACCGGGGAGCTGTTTTTT
d_call: TRBD1; v_call: TRBV19; clone_size: -; j_call: TRBJ1-1; cdr3_aa: CASSIRTGAAFMNTEAFF; cdr3_nt: TGTGCCAGTAGTATTCGGACAGGCGCCGCCTTTATGAACACTGAAGCTTTCTTT
d_call: -; v_call: TRBV29-1; clone_size: -; j_call: TRBJ2-6; cdr3_aa: CSVGGTGTGANVLTF; cdr3_nt: TGCAGCGTTGGGGGCACAGGGACCGGGGCCAACGTCCTGACTTTC
d_call: TRBD1; v_call: TRBV6-2/TRBV6-3; clone_size: -; j_call: TRBJ2-5; cdr3_aa: CASSYDRGQETQYF; cdr3_nt: TGTGCCAGCAGTTACGACAGGGGCCAAGAGACCCAGTACTTC